These T cell receptor beta chains were read from a single sample in a study of shared clonotypes between healthy human individuals. The protocol was immunoSEQ multiplex PCR, while the TCRdb copy is restricted to in-frame clones and leaves out a portion. The profile shows about 2 million clones, 90% to 95% of them singletons. What was sequenced was naive CD4+ T cells sorted from blood. These receptors were taken from a man between 18 and 35 years old in good health. Both conserved end residues are part of each CDR3. D genes are given only for firm matches. Clone sizes are given selectively: once, few, many, or a class where the clone is expanded.

clone_size,j_call,v_call,d_call,cdr3_nt,cdr3_aa
once,TRBJ2-5,TRBV5-6,TRBD2,TGTGCCAGCAGCACCGGACTAGCGGGAAGAGGAGAGACCCAGTACTTC,CASSTGLAGRGETQYF
NA,TRBJ2-5,TRBV7-9,NA,TGTGCCAGCAGCTTAGCGCTTGGGGGGGAGACCCAGTACTTC,CASSLALGGETQYF
NA,TRBJ2-3,TRBV14,TRBD2,TGTGCCAGCAGCCAGTATGGGACTAGCGGAGATACGCAGTATTTT,CASSQYGTSGDTQYF
NA,TRBJ2-3,TRBV7-9,TRBD2,TGTGCCAGCAGCCGTAGCGGGAGTGATACGCAGTATTTT,CASSRSGSDTQYF
NA,TRBJ2-7,TRBV11-2,NA,TGTGCCAGCAGCCTAAACAGGTACGAGCAGTACTTC,CASSLNRYEQYF
NA,TRBJ2-3,TRBV5-4,NA,TGTGCCAGCAGCTTGGGACAGAGCACAGATACGCAGTATTTT,CASSLGQSTDTQYF
NA,TRBJ2-1,TRBV27,TRBD2,TGTGCCAGCAGTCCCGCGAAGCGGGGGGGCCTTTCCTACAATGAGCAGTTCTTC,CASSPAKRGGLSYNEQFF
NA,TRBJ2-7,TRBV4-2,NA,TGTGCCAGCAGCCAATCCGGACTCGACCCCTACGAGCAGTACTTC,CASSQSGLDPYEQYF
once,TRBJ2-2,TRBV5-1,NA,TGCGCCAGCAGCTTGGACTCGTACACCACCGGGGAGCTGTTTTTT,CASSLDSYTTGELFF
NA,TRBJ1-6,TRBV21-1,NA,TGTGCCAGCAGCAAAGCTCTTTCTGATGGACAGGACACGGACCTTTATTCACCCCTCCACTTT,CASSKALSDGQDTDLYSPLHF
once,TRBJ2-2,TRBV2,TRBD1,TGTGCCAGCAGCCCCGGGACAGGGTGGTACACCGGGGAGCTGTTTTTT,CASSPGTGWYTGELFF
NA,TRBJ1-5,TRBV19,TRBD1,TGTGCCAGTAGTGGGACAGCAGAACTGCCCCAGCATTTT,CASSGTAELPQHF
NA,TRBJ2-3,TRBV9,TRBD2,TGTGCCAGCAGCGTAGACAGCGGGGGGCCGTGGGATACGCAGTATTTT,CASSVDSGGPWDTQYF
NA,TRBJ1-6,TRBV5-6,NA,TGTGCCAGCAGCTTCGGGACGTGGGACTCACCCCTCCACTTT,CASSFGTWDSPLHF
NA,TRBJ2-7,TRBV19,TRBD2,TGTGCCAGTAGTATGGGGGGGACTAGCGGGATCTACGAGCAGTACTTC,CASSMGGTSGIYEQYF
once,TRBJ2-7,TRBV11-2,NA,TGTGCCAGCAGCTCGGGTCGGGCCTACGAGCAGTACTTC,CASSSGRAYEQYF
NA,TRBJ2-3,TRBV7-2,NA,TGTGCCAGCAGCTTAGCGCAGGCAGGGGATACGCAGTATTTT,CASSLAQAGDTQYF
NA,TRBJ1-2,TRBV9,NA,TGTGCCAGCAGCTCTTCCGGTAGCGGCTACACCTTC,CASSSSGSGYTF
NA,TRBJ1-6,TRBV30,NA,TGTGCCTGGAGTGGGGAAGGACTCTATAATTCACCCCTCCACTTT,CAWSGEGLYNSPLHF
NA,TRBJ1-4,TRBV19,NA,TGTGCCAGTAGTTACGAGCAGGGCAGTACGTACCTCCTGGTGGCTACTCATGAAAAACTGTTTTTT,CASSYEQGSTYLLVATHEKLFF
NA,TRBJ1-3,TRBV7-9,TRBD1,TGTGCCAGCAGCTTGGGACAGGGTGGTAACACCATATATTTT,CASSLGQGGNTIYF
NA,TRBJ2-5,TRBV30,TRBD2,TGTGCCTGGAGTCGTGGGGGGGGGTACCAAGAGACCCAGTACTTC,CAWSRGGGYQETQYF
NA,TRBJ1-2,TRBV6-1,NA,TGTGCCAGCAGTCTCGACAGTTCCTATGGCTACACCTTC,CASSLDSSYGYTF
once,TRBJ2-3,TRBV6-4,NA,TGTGCCAGCAGCCGAGAGATGGCGGGATCCTGGGATACGCAGTATTTT,CASSREMAGSWDTQYF
NA,TRBJ2-7,TRBV5-1,NA,TGCGCCAGCAGCTTGCCCCAGACAGTGCCCTACGAGCAGTACTTC,CASSLPQTVPYEQYF
NA,TRBJ1-6,TRBV9,NA,TGTGCCAGCAGCGTAGACAGGGATAATTCACCCCTCCACTTT,CASSVDRDNSPLHF
NA,TRBJ2-4,TRBV2,NA,TGTGCCAGCAGTGTAACACGGATCAAAAACATTCAGTACTTC,CASSVTRIKNIQYF
NA,TRBJ1-1,TRBV10-3,NA,TGTGCCATCAAAAGGTCGGAGAACACTGAAGCTTTCTTT,CAIKRSENTEAFF
NA,TRBJ1-1,TRBV9,NA,TGTGCCAGCAGCGTCGAGGGCGATACTGAAGCTTTCTTT,CASSVEGDTEAFF
NA,TRBJ1-3,TRBV30,NA,TGTGCCTGGAGTGTAAAGGGCTCAGGAAACACCATATATTTT,CAWSVKGSGNTIYF
NA,TRBJ1-1,TRBV5-6,TRBD1,TGTGCCAGCAGCTTTGGACAGGGGTTGGGGGAAGCTTTCTTT,CASSFGQGLGEAFF
NA,TRBJ2-1,TRBV10-3,NA,TGTGCCATCAGAAGGGGGGCGGCCGGCGGGGAGCAGTTCTTC,CAIRRGAAGGEQFF
NA,TRBJ2-5,TRBV11-3,NA,TGTGCCAGCAGCTTAGGGACTCAAGAGACCCAGTACTTC,CASSLGTQETQYF
NA,TRBJ2-7,TRBV7-9,NA,TGTGCCAGCAGCCCCGGGGCCGGACCGATACAGATCTACGAGCAGTACTTC,CASSPGAGPIQIYEQYF
NA,TRBJ1-5,TRBV19,TRBD1,TGTGCCAGTAGTAATGCAGGGGGAATGATGGCTCAGCCCCAGCATTTT,CASSNAGGMMAQPQHF
NA,TRBJ2-2,TRBV5-4,NA,TGTGCCAGCAGCCCGGCGCAGGGGTCATACACCGGGGAGCTGTTTTTT,CASSPAQGSYTGELFF
NA,TRBJ2-3,TRBV25-1,NA,TGTGCCGCCCCCTACATAGGGGCAGATACGCAGTATTTT,CAAPYIGADTQYF
many,TRBJ2-7,TRBV7-9,TRBD1,TGTGCCAGCAGCTTAGACGGACAGGGTTACGAGCAGTACTTC,CASSLDGQGYEQYF
NA,TRBJ1-2,TRBV5-1,NA,TGCGCCAGCAGCTTGGTTGAGGGGTATGGCTACACCTTC,CASSLVEGYGYTF
NA,TRBJ1-2,TRBV30,NA,TGTGCCTGGAGCATCAATTATGGCTACACCTTC,CAWSINYGYTF
NA,TRBJ2-7,TRBV30,NA,TGTGCCTGGAGTGTGGCAGGGATCCACGAGCAGTACTTC,CAWSVAGIHEQYF